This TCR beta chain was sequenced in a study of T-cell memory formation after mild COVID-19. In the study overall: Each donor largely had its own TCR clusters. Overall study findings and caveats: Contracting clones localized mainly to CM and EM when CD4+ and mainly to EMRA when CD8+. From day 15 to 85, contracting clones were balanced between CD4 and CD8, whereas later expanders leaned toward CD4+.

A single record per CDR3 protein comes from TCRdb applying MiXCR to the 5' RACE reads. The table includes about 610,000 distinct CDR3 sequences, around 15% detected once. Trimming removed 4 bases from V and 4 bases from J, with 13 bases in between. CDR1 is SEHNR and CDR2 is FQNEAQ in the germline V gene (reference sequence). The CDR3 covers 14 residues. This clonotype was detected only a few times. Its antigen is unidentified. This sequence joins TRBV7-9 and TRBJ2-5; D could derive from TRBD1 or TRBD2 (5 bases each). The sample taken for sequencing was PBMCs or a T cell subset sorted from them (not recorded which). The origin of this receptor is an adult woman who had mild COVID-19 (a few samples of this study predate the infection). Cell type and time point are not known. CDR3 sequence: CASSSPGTGETQYF. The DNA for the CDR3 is TGTGCCAGCAGCTCGCCAGGGACCGGAGAGACCCAGTACTTC.